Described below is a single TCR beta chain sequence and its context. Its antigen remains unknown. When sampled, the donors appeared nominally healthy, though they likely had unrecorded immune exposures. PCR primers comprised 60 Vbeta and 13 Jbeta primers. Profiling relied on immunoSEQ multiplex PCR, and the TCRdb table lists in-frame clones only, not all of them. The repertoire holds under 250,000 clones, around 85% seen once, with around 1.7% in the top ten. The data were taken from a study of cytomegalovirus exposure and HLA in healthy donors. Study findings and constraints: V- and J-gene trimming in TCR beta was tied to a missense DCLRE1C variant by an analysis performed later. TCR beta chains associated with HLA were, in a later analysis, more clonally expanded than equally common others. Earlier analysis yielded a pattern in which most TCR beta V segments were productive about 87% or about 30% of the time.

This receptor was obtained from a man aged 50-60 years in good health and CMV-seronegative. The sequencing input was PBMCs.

CDR3 DNA: TGTGCCTGTCAAATCACAGGGATGGAACAGCCCCAGCATTTT. Translation gives CACQITGMEQPQHF. V is TRBV30 and J is TRBJ1-5, with TRBD1 as a possible D gene (6 bases). Trimming shortened V by 6 bases and J by 7 bases, and 19 bases separated the two germline ends. CDR1 and CDR2 from the germline V gene are GTSNPN and SVGIG (reference sequence). This CDR3 region has 14 residues.